This T cell receptor beta chain was recorded in a study of spatial heterogeneity in lung cancer. Germline CDR1 is SGHRS and CDR2 is YFSETQ. The CDR3 loop spans 14 amino acids. Trimming shortened V by 0 bases and J by 7 bases, and 10 bases separated the two germline ends. Regarding time point: blood at routine non-recurrence follow-up after resection. A single record per CDR3 protein comes from TCRdb applying MiXCR to the 5' RACE reads. This table has about 43,000 distinct CDR3 sequences, 20% to 25% appearing once. The sequence was obtained from a female donor with early-stage non-small cell lung cancer. Here the sequenced sample was PBMCs, taken at follow-up. The genes are TRBV5-1 and TRBJ1-4; D unclear. The CDR3 sequence is CASSLAPNREKLFF. The CDR3 region has the DNA TGCGCCAGCAGCTTGGCCCCGAATCGTGAAAAACTGTTTTTT.